This T cell receptor beta chain was obtained from a study of early T cells in non-severe SARS-CoV-2 infection. Study overall: Investigators sequenced bulk RNA drawn from unsorted whole blood, and chains remained unpaired.

The study's findings and limits: VDJdb matching skewed toward anti-spike CD8 responses, missing private and CD4 specificities.

Molecules of cDNA were individually given unique molecular identifiers that were attached to them. Each CDR3 protein gets one entry after TCRdb re-called the 5' RACE reads with MiXCR. The sample holds about 68,000 distinct CDR3 sequences, approximately 10% seen once. A word on this clonotype: Antigen specificity is unknown.

This TCR was sampled from an adult who was a healthcare worker with PCR-confirmed SARS-CoV-2 infection or an uninfected control (not recorded which). Sequenced input: whole blood.

The CDR3 reads CASRLAGGNTGELFF. The CDR3 region has the DNA TGTGCCAGCAGGCTAGCGGGAGGTAACACCGGGGAGCTGTTTTTT. The chain combines TRBV12-3 or TRBV12-4 with TRBJ2-2; 11 bases agree with TRBD2. With 6 bases clipped from V and 2 bases from J, the junction kept 2 bases outside the gene matches. CDR3 size: 15 residues.